Below are 10 T cell receptor beta chains sequenced from a single sample in a study of T cell repertoires in cytomegalovirus infection. TCRdb passed the reads through MiXCR, listing each CDR3 protein once. The profile shows roughly 300,000 distinct CDR3 sequences, over 7.5% of them singletons. Sequenced: PBMCs. All receptors come from a human donor in good health (CMV status not recorded). Some clones in this sample may be carry-over from other donors' samples.

This clonotype was seen ten or more times. This chain uses TRBV19 with TRBJ1-1; D possibly corresponds to TRBD1 (5 bases). The CDR3 runs to 15 residues. With 6 bases removed from V and 8 bases from J, the gap between germline ends came to 22 bases. Germline loops: CDR1 LNHDA, CDR2 SQIVND (reference sequence). Here the CDR3 reads CASRGRRGSGGEAFF. The CDR3 DNA follows: TGTGCCAGTAGGGGTAGGCGTGGCTCCGGGGGGGAAGCTTTCTTT.

The V call is TRBV20-1, the J call TRBJ2-3; 10 bases fit TRBD2. Germline CDR1 DFQATT, CDR2 SNEGSKA (reference sequence). The CDR3 has 15 residues. V gave up 6 bases and J gave up 5 bases; unmatched junction bases: 11. The CDR3 is CSAQISGGSGDTQYF. The CDR3, as DNA: TGCAGTGCCCAAATTAGCGGGGGGAGTGGAGATACGCAGTATTTT.

This clonotype was detected many times. The genes are TRBV7-2 and TRBJ2-5; the D gene is possibly TRBD2 (6 bases). V lost 2 bases and J 1 base, leaving 8 bases between the germline ends. CDR3 length equals 14 residues. Germline-derived CDR1 and CDR2 are SGHTA and FQGNSA. CDR3: CASSLKAGQETQYF. DNA for the CDR3: TGTGCCAGCAGCTTAAAAGCGGGCCAAGAGACCCAGTACTTC.

This clonotype was seen many times. The genes are TRBV7-2 and TRBJ2-5; D uncertain. Trimming pared 1 base from V and 1 base from J, leaving 7 bases between. Germline V lookup: CDR1 SGHTA, CDR2 FQGNSA. The CDR3 is 14 amino acids. CDR3 region: CASSLEASQETQYF. CDR3 DNA: TGTGCCAGCAGCTTAGAAGCCAGCCAAGAGACCCAGTACTTC.

Ten or more counts support this clonotype. This chain joins TRBV28 and TRBJ2-7; no clear D gene. The germline V gene encodes CDR1 MDHEN and CDR2 SYDVKM. The V end was cut by 2 bases, the J end by 0 bases, with 20 bases between. CDR3 length equals 18 residues. CDR3 sequence (DNA): TGTGCCAGCAGTTTAGCCCTCAGCGTGGACGAGAGCTCCTACGAGCAGTACTTC. It specifies CASSLALSVDESSYEQYF.

This rearrangement joins TRBV27 to TRBJ2-2, with D possibly matching TRBD2 (5 bases). The V gene's germline CDR1 is MNHEY and CDR2 SMNVEV (reference sequence). Trimming shortened V by 0 bases and J by 4 bases, and 12 bases separated the two germline ends. The CDR3 has 16 residues. CDR3 coding DNA: TGTGCCAGCAGTTTATCGTCGGGATGGGGCACCGGGGAGCTGTTTTTT. Amino acid sequence: CASSLSSGWGTGELFF.

There are many counts of this clonotype. The gene calls are TRBV7-2 and TRBJ2-2; 8 positions match TRBD2. The CDR3 has 17 residues. After removal of 5 bases from V and 6 bases from J, the junction contained 14 bases not matched to a gene. Germline V gene sequence: CDR1 SGHTA, CDR2 FQGNSA. CDR3 sequence: CASSHLKGLVLAGELFF. For the CDR3, the DNA is TGTGCCAGCAGCCATCTTAAGGGACTAGTGTTAGCCGGGGAGCTGTTTTTT. The entire variable domain, with the rest obtained from reference TRBV7-2 and TRBJ2-2, is as follows: GAGVSQSPSNKVTEKGKDVELRCDPISGHTALYWYRQSLGQGLEFLIYFQGNSAPDKSGLPSDRFSAERTGGSVSTLTIQRTQQEDSAVYLCASSHLKGLVLAGELFFGEGSRLTVL.

This clonotype was recorded at least ten times. The chain joins TRBV7-2 to TRBJ2-1; D may be TRBD1 or TRBD2 (5 bases each). V lost 3 bases to trimming and J lost 7 bases, with 22 bases between them. The CDR3 covers 17 residues. Per the germline V gene, CDR1 is SGHTA and CDR2 is FQGNSA. The CDR3 is CASSFGPRGIARNEQFF. CDR3 DNA sequence: TGTGCCAGCAGCTTCGGACCTCGGGGCATTGCTAGGAATGAGCAGTTCTTC. Full variable domain (missing parts from reference TRBV7-2 and TRBJ2-1): GAGVSQSPSNKVTEKGKDVELRCDPISGHTALYWYRQSLGQGLEFLIYFQGNSAPDKSGLPSDRFSAERTGGSVSTLTIQRTQQEDSAVYLCASSFGPRGIARNEQFFGPGTRLTVL.

This rearrangement joins TRBV28 to TRBJ1-1; D is uncertain. V was cut by 6 bases and J by 5 bases, with 16 bases left in between. The CDR3 extends over 14 amino acids. Germline CDR1 reads MDHEN; CDR2 reads SYDVKM. This chain's CDR3 is CASSPRRFLTEAFF. The CDR3 DNA reads TGTGCCAGCAGCCCCCGACGGTTTTTGACTGAAGCTTTCTTT.

This clonotype turned up a few times. The chain is built from TRBV12-5 and TRBJ2-6; D call uncertain. From germline, CDR1 is LGHNT and CDR2 FRNRAP. The V end was cut by 2 bases, the J end by 0 bases, with 8 bases between. The CDR3 is 16 residues long. CDR3 coding DNA: TGTGCTAGTGGTTTGCGCAGTTCCTCTGGGGCCAACGTCCTGACTTTC. Translated: CASGLRSSSGANVLTF.